This T cell receptor (beta chain) was observed in a study of OX40 agonist ivuxolimab in advanced cancers. Study overall: The patients' treatment was ivuxolimab, an agonistic anti-OX40 (CD134) antibody. Aged about 20 to 80 with a mean of 60 years, they were 82.7% male. Study-wide results and limits: Averaging showed that CD8+ T cells had more expanded clones than CD4+ did. Partial responders dosed at 0.1-3.0 mg/kg displayed clonal expansion ranking among the lowest.

The protocol was immunoSEQ multiplex PCR, while the TCRdb copy is restricted to in-frame clones and leaves out a portion. The profile shows 90,000 or so clones, around 90% of them singletons. To note about this clone: What it binds is not known.

This TCR came from an adult with an advanced solid tumor such as melanoma, head and neck, liver or kidney cancer. The sequencing used CD4+ or CD8+ T cells sorted from blood, collected in a trial of the OX40 agonist ivuxolimab.

Here the CDR3 DNA reads TGTGCCAGTCGCGGAGGCCCGAACACCGGGGAGCTGTTTTTT. Its protein is CASRGGPNTGELFF. This chain uses TRBV7-9 with TRBJ2-2; D may be TRBD2 (5 bases). Per the germline V gene, CDR1 is SEHNR and CDR2 is FQNEAQ (reference sequence). CDR3 length: 14 residues. The V end lost 9 bases, the J end lost 0 bases, and 11 bases lay between the germline ends.